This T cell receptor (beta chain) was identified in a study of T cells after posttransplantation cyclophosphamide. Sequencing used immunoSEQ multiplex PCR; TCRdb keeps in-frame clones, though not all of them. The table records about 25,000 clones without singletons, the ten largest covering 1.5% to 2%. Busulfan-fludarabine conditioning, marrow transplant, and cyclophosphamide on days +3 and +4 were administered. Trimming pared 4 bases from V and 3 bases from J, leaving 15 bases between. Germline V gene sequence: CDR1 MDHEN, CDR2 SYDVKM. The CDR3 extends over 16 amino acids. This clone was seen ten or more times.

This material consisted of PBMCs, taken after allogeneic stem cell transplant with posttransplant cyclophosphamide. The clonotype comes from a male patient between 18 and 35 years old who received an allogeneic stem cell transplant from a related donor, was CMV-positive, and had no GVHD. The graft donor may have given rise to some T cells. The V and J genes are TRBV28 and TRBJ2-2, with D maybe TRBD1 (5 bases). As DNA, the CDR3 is TGTGCCAGCAGTTCCCTATTGACAGCTTACACCGGGGAGCTGTTTTTT. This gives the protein CASSSLLTAYTGELFF.